Following are 26 T cell receptor beta chains from one sample sequenced in a study of blood T cells in healthy people across ages. PCR was performed a second time for about 6 to 12 cycles using a sample-barcoded 5' primer and a J-beta primer mix. TCRdb independently ran MiXCR on the 5' RACE reads; one entry per CDR3 protein. Of 700,000 to 850,000 distinct CDR3 sequences listed, roughly 50% are singletons. The sample was blood. These receptors all come from a man at least 80 years old in good health.

As regards this clonotype: At one end the junction does not follow the germline gene, possibly because of a read error. The rearrangement uses TRBV3-1 and TRBJ2-5; 13 bases fit TRBD2. The J call is doubtful: the DNA matches TRBJ2-7 better. This CDR3 has 16 residues. CDR1 and CDR2 (germline): LGHDT, YNNKEL (reference sequence). In DNA form, the CDR3 reads TGTGTCAGCAGCCAAGGGGGACTAGCGGGAAGAAACGAGCAGTACTTC. Amino acids: CVSSQGGLAGRNEQYF.

Ten or more counts support this clonotype. This sequence joins TRBV7-2 and TRBJ2-1, with D unresolved. The V end was cut by 1 base, the J end by 0 bases, with 7 bases between. Germline lookup yields CDR1 SGHTA and CDR2 FQGNSA. This CDR3 comprises 15 residues. CDR3 sequence reads: CASSLEASSYNEQFF. The DNA of the CDR3 is TGTGCCAGCAGCTTAGAGGCGAGCTCCTACAATGAGCAGTTCTTC.

The chain combines TRBV27 with TRBJ2-5, with D possibly TRBD1 on 6 matching bases. The V gene lost 0 bases and the J gene lost 5 bases, with 16 bases spanning the gap. In germline, CDR1 is MNHEY, CDR2 SMNVEV (reference sequence). This CDR3 contains 16 residues. CDR3 protein: CASSLSSRGPRETQYF. The CDR3 coding sequence is TGTGCCAGCAGTTTATCGAGCAGGGGCCCACGGGAGACCCAGTACTTC.

The V call is TRBV5-1, the J call TRBJ2-7, with D unresolved. Looked up from germline, CDR1 is SGHRS and CDR2 is YFSETQ. This CDR3 has 13 residues. The V end lost 7 bases, the J end lost 0 bases, and 11 bases lay between the germline ends. The DNA for the CDR3 is TGCGCCAGCGGCCCGGACGGCTCCTACGAGCAGTACTTC. The encoded protein is CASGPDGSYEQYF.

V usage is TRBV6-6 and J usage is TRBJ2-3; 11 bases map to TRBD2. The CDR3 is 15 amino acids. Per the germline V gene, CDR1 is MNHNY and CDR2 is SVGAGI (reference sequence). J was trimmed by 1 base and V by 11 bases; bases with no gene match: 8. The CDR3 DNA sequence: TGTGCCGGATGCCCGGGACTAGCGGGCACAGATACGCAGTATTTT. Amino acids: CAGCPGLAGTDTQYF.

A few counts support this clonotype. This rearrangement joins TRBV4-2 to TRBJ2-1; 9 bases map to TRBD2. The CDR3 runs 16 residues. The germline CDR1 and CDR2 sequences are LGHNA and YNFKEQ. V trimming: 6 bases; J trimming: 1 base; junction bases outside the gene matches: 7. The CDR3 spells CASRRGSGSSYNEQFF. In DNA form, the CDR3 reads TGTGCCAGCAGGCGCGGTAGCGGGAGTTCCTACAATGAGCAGTTCTTC.

This clonotype was recorded a few times. The CDR3 region is CASSREGGGASYEQYF. As DNA, the CDR3 is TGTGCCAGCTCACGGGAAGGCGGTGGGGCATCCTACGAGCAGTACTTC. The rearrangement joins TRBV18 to TRBJ2-7, with D perhaps TRBD1 (5 bases). This CDR3 has 16 residues. The V gene's germline CDR1 is KGHSH and CDR2 LQKENI. The germline V and J ends were trimmed by 4 bases and 1 base, with 17 bases remaining between them.

This chain connects TRBV29-1 to TRBJ1-2, with D possibly being TRBD1 (5 bases). The CDR3 length is 12 residues. Germline assignment: CDR1 SQVTM and CDR2 ANQGSEA. V was shortened by 6 bases and J by 1 base, with 9 bases between the two germline ends. CDR3 coding DNA: TGCAGCGTGGGGGAGAGTAACTATGGCTACACCTTC. Protein sequence: CSVGESNYGYTF.

J is TRBJ1-5 and V is TRBV12-3 or TRBV12-4; 7 bases are shared with TRBD1. This CDR3 has 14 residues. V shed 10 bases, J shed 1 base, and the junction held 7 bases outside the gene matches. CDR3 residues: CAIGGGSSNQPQHF. For the CDR3, the DNA is TGTGCCATTGGAGGGGGCAGCAGCAATCAGCCCCAGCATTTT.

This clonotype has ten or more counts. V is TRBV7-3 and J is TRBJ2-1, with D unclear. The V end lost 5 bases, the J end lost 5 bases, and 10 bases lay between the germline ends. The germline gives CDR1 SGHTA, CDR2 FQGTGA. The CDR3 runs to 13 residues. Here the CDR3 DNA reads TGTGCCAGCAGCCTTACACGGGACAATGAGCAGTTCTTC. Translation gives CASSLTRDNEQFF.

This clonotype was seen more than once but under ten times. The chain joins TRBV6-5 to TRBJ2-5; 10 positions match TRBD1. The germline CDR1 and CDR2 sequences are MNHEY and SVGAGI. The CDR3 has 14 residues. V gave up 6 bases and J gave up 4 bases; unmatched junction bases: 5. This CDR3 reads CASRVTGGVETQYF. The CDR3, as DNA: TGTGCCAGCAGAGTGACAGGGGGCGTAGAGACCCAGTACTTC.

The rearrangement links TRBV7-9 to TRBJ2-7; 7 bases are a match to TRBD1. The DNA matches TRBJ2-4 better at its end, which makes the J call doubtful. Germline CDR1 SEHNR, CDR2 FQNEAQ (reference sequence). The CDR3 length is 15 residues. The CDR3 sequence is CASSKQGLAKNIQYF. The CDR3 nucleotides read TGTGCCAGCAGCAAACAGGGGCTAGCCAAAAACATTCAGTACTTC.

The V and J genes are TRBV18 and TRBJ1-1, with D unresolved. CDR1 is KGHSH and CDR2 is LQKENI in the germline V gene. The CDR3 has 13 residues. The ends were cut back, 5 bases at V and 4 bases at J, with 11 bases in the middle. CDR3 protein: CASSSNAATEAFF. The CDR3 DNA is TGTGCCAGCTCATCTAATGCAGCCACTGAAGCTTTCTTT.

The chain uses TRBV28 and TRBJ2-7; the D call may be TRBD1 or TRBD2 (5 bases each). Germline V lookup: CDR1 MDHEN, CDR2 SYDVKM. This CDR3 contains 12 residues. V shed 5 bases and J shed 9 bases, with 14 bases lying between them. The CDR3 sequence: CASSPGARVQYF. CDR3 bases: TGTGCCAGCAGTCCCGGGGCACGCGTGCAGTACTTC.

The genes are TRBV10-3 and TRBJ2-7, with 10 bases identical to TRBD2. The CDR3 has 12 amino acids. V shed 9 bases and J 3 bases; nucleotides not matched to a gene: 2. The germline gives CDR1 ENHRY, CDR2 SYGVKD. Here the CDR3 DNA reads TGTGCCATTTTAGCGGGGGGCTACGAGCAGTACTTC. As protein: CAILAGGYEQYF.

V usage is TRBV7-8 and J usage is TRBJ2-4; 7 bases line up with TRBD1. Gene TRBJ2-5 matches the end of the DNA better, so the J call may be wrong. The CDR3 runs 16 residues. CDR1 SGHVS and CDR2 FQNEAQ come from the germline V gene. Here the CDR3 reads CASGYTMGQPQETQYF. In DNA form, the CDR3 reads TGTGCCAGCGGCTACACCATGGGACAGCCACAAGAGACCCAGTACTTC.

The chain uses TRBV20-1 and TRBJ2-7; TRBD1 matches at 7 bases. CDR1 and CDR2 from the germline V gene are DFQATT and SNEGSKA (reference sequence). The CDR3 has 14 amino acids. V lost 3 bases to trimming and J lost 0 bases; unmatched junction nucleotides: 5. In DNA, the CDR3 is TGCAGTGCTAGCCATAACAGGGGCTCCTACGAGCAGTACTTC. This encodes CSASHNRGSYEQYF.

This chain links TRBV19 with TRBJ1-5; 9 bases map to TRBD1. V trimming: 6 bases; J trimming: 2 bases; junction bases outside the gene matches: 20. Germline assignment: CDR1 LNHDA and CDR2 SQIVND (reference sequence). This CDR3 is 20 amino acids long. DNA for the CDR3: TGTGCCAGTAGCCCGACCGGGACAGGGCTGTTTAAGTTTGGCAATCAGCCCCAGCATTTT. It encodes CASSPTGTGLFKFGNQPQHF.

The chain combines TRBV7-9 with TRBJ2-3; TRBD2 aligns across 12 bases. V gave up 1 base and J gave up 14 bases; unmatched junction bases: 16. Germline V gene data show CDR1 as SEHNR and CDR2 as FQNEAQ (reference sequence). The CDR3 is 17 residues long. Here the CDR3 reads CASSLGPLAGGPRYAYF. The CDR3 region has the DNA TGTGCCAGCAGCTTAGGCCCCCTAGCGGGAGGGCCCAGATACGCGTATTTT.

This clonotype was counted a few times. The chain combines TRBV20-1 with TRBJ2-3; 10 bases fit TRBD2. V lost 3 bases and J lost 0; bases outside the gene matches: 9. CDR1 and CDR2 (germline): DFQATT, SNEGSKA (reference sequence). The CDR3 has 17 amino acids. The CDR3 here is CSARAPGLAASTDTQYF. CDR3 DNA sequence: TGCAGTGCTAGGGCCCCCGGACTAGCGGCTAGCACAGATACGCAGTATTTT.

The chain has TRBV6-5 and TRBJ2-1; 8 nucleotides match TRBD2. Germline lookup yields CDR1 MNHEY and CDR2 SVGAGI. The J segment lost 9 bases and the V segment lost 6 bases, leaving 13 bases of the junction unmatched. This CDR3 is 15 amino acids long. CDR3 coding DNA: TGTGCCAGCAGAAGGGATGGAGCGGGAGTTCCTGAGCAGTTCTTC. It codes for CASRRDGAGVPEQFF.

V is TRBV27 and J is TRBJ2-1, with 13 bases fitting TRBD2. The ends lost 5 bases at V and 7 bases at J; junction bases unmatched: 8. This CDR3 contains 16 residues. The germline gives CDR1 MNHEY, CDR2 SMNVEV (reference sequence). This chain's CDR3 is CASSRGLAGAENEQFF. The CDR3 coding sequence is TGTGCCAGCAGTCGCGGACTAGCGGGAGCTGAAAATGAGCAGTTCTTC.

This clonotype was seen once. This chain uses TRBV20-1 with TRBJ2-7; D gene unclear. The V end was cut by 0 bases, the J end by 5 bases, with 5 bases between. CDR3 size: 11 residues. Germline V gene data show CDR1 as DFQATT and CDR2 as SNEGSKA (reference sequence). CDR3: CSARDIDEQYF. CDR3 bases: TGCAGTGCTAGAGATATCGACGAGCAGTACTTC.

Details on this clonotype: A read error may be the cause here, since a much bigger clone is one base away. The V call is TRBV20-1, the J call TRBJ2-3; unclear D gene. The CDR3 is made up of 14 amino acids. Germline CDR1 is DFQATT and CDR2 is SNEGSKA (reference sequence). Trimming cost V 0 bases and J 5 bases, with 12 bases left between them. CDR3 loop: CSARDLGHIDTQYF. As DNA, the CDR3 is TGCAGTGCTAGAGATCTCGGCCACATAGATACGCAGTATTTT.

The chain uses TRBV5-1 and TRBJ2-3, with 10 positions matching TRBD2. V lost 0 bases, J lost 3 bases, and 10 bases stayed unmatched. CDR3 length: 18 residues. Germline values: CDR1 SGHRS, CDR2 YFSETQ. The CDR3 nucleotides read TGCGCCAGCAGCTTGGCCTTAGGATCTAGCGGGAGTACAGATACGCAGTATTTT. Translating gives CASSLALGSSGSTDTQYF.

The CDR3, as DNA: TGTGCCAGCAGCCGGCAGAGCTCCTACAATGAGCAGTTCTTC. Translation: CASSRQSSYNEQFF. This chain joins TRBV3-1 and TRBJ2-1, with D uncertain. From germline, CDR1 is LGHDT and CDR2 YNNKEL (reference sequence). The length of the CDR3 is 14 residues. The V gene lost 4 bases and the J gene lost 0 bases, with 7 bases spanning the gap.